The clone carrying this T cell receptor beta chain was counted a few times. Antigen: not known. The sample belongs to a study of T cell repertoires in cytomegalovirus infection. About the study: Shared public TCR beta signatures pointed to both CMV infection and a matching HLA type.

Looked up from germline, CDR1 is DFQATT and CDR2 is SNEGSKA (reference sequence). The CDR3 loop spans 14 amino acids. Trimming removed 6 bases from V and 1 base from J; junction bases left unmatched: 5. Each CDR3 protein gets one entry after TCRdb re-called the reads with MiXCR. Of under 500,000 distinct CDR3 sequences in the sample, about 39% were seen once. Study-level points and caveats: The ex vivo response was dominated by HLA-C-restricted CMV-specific TCR beta clonotypes.

The source was cultured PBMCs, collected from culture after CMV antigen stimulation. This receptor was identified in a human donor in good health (CMV status not recorded). Some clones in this sample may be carry-over from other donors' samples. The chain links TRBV20-1 to TRBJ2-7, with 11 nucleotides matching TRBD2. In nucleotides, the CDR3 is TGCAGTGCGAGCCGACTAGCGGGGTCCTACGAGCAGTACTTC. Protein sequence: CSASRLAGSYEQYF.